The present T cell receptor (delta chain) was sequenced within a study of gamma-delta T cells after stem cell transplantation listed by TCRdb under 2016. A word on this clone: This receptor's antigen is unknown. Base qualities are not provided; no much larger clone lies one nucleotide away.

The library was generated by RT-PCR. TCRdb names Illumina MiSeq as the instrument used. TCRdb called clones afresh from the public reads with CATT; identical DNA rows were later merged. The table for this sample lists 950 to 1,300 delta-chain clones; roughly 3.3% of them were counted only once. Roughly a third of the sample is in the top ten clones. V and J are trimmed by 0 bases and 0 bases, and the gene matches miss 15 bases of the junction. CDR1 and CDR2 are drawn from the germline V gene: GEAIGNYY, EKD. From the cysteine through the phenylalanine, the CDR3 covers 21 amino acids. Here the CDR3 DNA is all that survives: 63 bases in frame from base 1.

Sequenced material: gamma-delta T cells. The sequence is built from TRDV2 and TRDJ1, with 13 middle bases fitting TRDD3. The clonotype comes from a human donor. It is not recorded whose cells these are; they may come from a transplant donor. The nucleotides read TGTGCCTGTGACACCCTACTGGGGGATACGCAGGAGGAAAGGTACACCGATAAACTCATCTTT. This is translated as CACDTLLGDTQEERYTDKLIF.